This T cell receptor (beta chain) originates from a study of blood T cells in healthy people across ages. Points from the study as a whole: TCR beta diversity correlated strongly with naive T cell percentage.

This clonotype has a single count. The antigen is unknown. A read error may account for a junction end that differs from germline. A sample-barcoded 5' primer and a J-beta primer mix were used in a second PCR of about 6 to 12 cycles. TCRdb reprocessed the 5' RACE reads with MiXCR, giving one entry per CDR3 protein. The sample consists of hundreds of thousands of distinct CDR3 sequences, under 45% of them appearing once. CDR1 and CDR2 (germline): DFQATT, SNEGSKA (reference sequence). The CDR3 has 16 amino acids. This sequence was found in a man aged 55 to 70 in good health. The chain uses TRBV20-1 and TRBJ2-1; maybe TRBD1 (6 bases). Sequencing was done on a sample of blood. CDR3 in DNA: TGCAGCGCTAGAGATAAAAACAGGGACCTCTCGGATGAGCAGTTCTTC. Protein product: CSARDKNRDLSDEQFF.